The clone carrying this TCR beta chain has more than one count but fewer than ten. The antigen remains unidentified. TCR beta cDNA libraries had unique molecular identifiers. Each CDR3 protein is one row after TCRdb ran MiXCR on the PCR reads. Of approximately 660,000 distinct CDR3 sequences in the sample, approximately 59% are singletons; the top ten hold approximately 11%. The germline gives CDR1 SGHRS, CDR2 YFSETQ. The CDR3 spans 16 residues. V shed 3 bases, J shed 7 bases, and the junction held 9 bases outside the gene matches. This specimen comes from a study of post-analysis software for immune sequencing data. Study summary: Relapsing-remitting, secondary progressive and progressive-relapsing forms made up the multiple sclerosis disease courses. Study-wide findings and caveats: Normalized Chao1 diversity in multiple sclerosis patients fell significantly below that of controls. Compared with controls, patients had more of about 5 TRBV segments, including TRBV5-6, TRBV5-1 and TRBV20-1.

V and J are TRBV5-1 and TRBJ2-4; the match to TRBD2 covers 11 bases. The sample was blood. The sequence derives from a girl aged 2 to 10 with multiple sclerosis. The CDR3 spells CASSSGLAETGNIQYF. The CDR3, as DNA: TGCGCCAGCAGCTCGGGACTAGCGGAGACGGGGAACATTCAGTACTTC. Full variable domain (outside the CDR3, taken from reference TRBV5-1 and TRBJ2-4): KAGVTQTPRYLIKTRGQQVTLSCSPISGHRSVSWYQQTPGQGLQFLFEYFSETQRNKGNFPGRFSGRQFSNSRSEMNVSTLELGDSALYLCASSSGLAETGNIQYFGAGTRLSVL.